The source of this T cell receptor beta chain is a study of cytotoxic CD8 clonotypes in ibrutinib-treated CLL. The overall study: The samples contained over 250,000 productive templates on average. They also contained an average of roughly 99,000 productive rearrangements.

The method was immunoSEQ multiplex PCR; TCRdb's version includes in-frame clones alone and lacks a portion of them. Counted here are 330,000 or so clones, under 70% occurring once; the ten biggest clones make up roughly 6%. This clone appeared a few times. Its antigen remains unknown. Overall study findings and caveats: At baseline, clonality was higher than in age-matched healthy donors and correlated with CD8+ counts.

Trimming took 5 bases from V and 2 from J, leaving 9 bases between them. In germline, CDR1 is SNHLY, CDR2 FYNNEI. This CDR3 is 13 amino acids long. The sequence was obtained from a human donor with chronic lymphocytic leukemia. Sequences were derived from PBMCs, sampled after 36 months of ibrutinib treatment. This chain uses TRBV2 with TRBJ1-2, with TRBD1 as a possible D gene (5 bases). As DNA, the CDR3 is TGTGCCAGCAGTCGGGACTTCAACTATGGCTACACCTTC. Amino acids: CASSRDFNYGYTF.